This T cell receptor (beta chain) was obtained from a study of cytomegalovirus exposure and HLA in healthy donors. Findings and limits, study-wide: Equally common other TCR beta chains were less clonally expanded than HLA-associated ones, a later analysis found. On later analysis, the bulk of CMV-associated TCR beta chains appeared to be HLA-restricted. Immune exposure was documented only through CMV serostatus.

About this clone: Its antigen remains unknown.

Germline V gene data show CDR1 as MNHEY and CDR2 as SVGAGI. This CDR3 contains 16 residues. V was pared by 0 bases and J by 9 bases, with 6 bases of the junction left unmatched. The PCR had 60 Vbeta and 13 Jbeta primers. TCRdb's copy holds only in-frame clones and misses some; the assay was immunoSEQ multiplex PCR. The table shows roughly 160,000 clones, with approximately 80% occurring only once. Sequencing input: PBMCs. The origin of this receptor is a boy aged 2 to 9 in good health and CMV-seronegative. V gene TRBV6-5 combines with J gene TRBJ1-6; 9 nucleotides align to TRBD1. This CDR3 reads CASSYSAGTGSSPLHF. For the CDR3, the DNA is TGTGCCAGCAGTTACTCGGCCGGGACAGGGAGTTCACCCCTCCACTTT.